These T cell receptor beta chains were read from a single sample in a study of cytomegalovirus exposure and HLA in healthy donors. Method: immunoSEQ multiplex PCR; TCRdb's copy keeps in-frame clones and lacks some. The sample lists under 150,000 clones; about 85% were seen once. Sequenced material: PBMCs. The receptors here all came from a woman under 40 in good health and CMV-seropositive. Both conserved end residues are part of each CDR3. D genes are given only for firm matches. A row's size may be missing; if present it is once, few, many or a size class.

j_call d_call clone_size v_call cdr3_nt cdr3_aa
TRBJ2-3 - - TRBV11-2 TGTGCCAGCAGCTTAGAGCGAGGGAGAGGTAGGGCAGATACGCAGTATTTT CASSLERGRGRADTQYF
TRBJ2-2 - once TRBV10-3 TGTGCCATTCGGGAGTGGGGGACAGCGAACACCGGGGAGCTGTTTTTT CAIREWGTANTGELFF
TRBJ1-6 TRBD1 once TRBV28 TGTGCCAGCAGTTTATGGGGGTTGGGGACAGCCAATTCACCCCTCCACTTT CASSLWGLGTANSPLHF
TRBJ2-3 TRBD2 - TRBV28 TGTGCCAGCACTCCTCGGACTAGCGGGAGGGGAGATACGCAGTATTTT CASTPRTSGRGDTQYF
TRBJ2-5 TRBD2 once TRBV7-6 TGTGCCAGCAGCCGACTAGCGGGAGATGGAGAGACCCAGTACTTC CASSRLAGDGETQYF
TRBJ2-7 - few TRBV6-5 TGTGCCAGCAGTTACTCAGGGGCCGGTGGCGAGCAGTACTTC CASSYSGAGGEQYF
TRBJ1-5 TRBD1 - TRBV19 TGTGCCAGTAGTATGACAGGGGCGGATCAGCCCCAGCATTTT CASSMTGADQPQHF
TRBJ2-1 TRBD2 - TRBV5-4 TGTGCCAGCAACCGGGGGACTAGCGGGAACTACAATGAGCAGTTCTTC CASNRGTSGNYNEQFF
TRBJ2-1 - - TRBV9 TGTGCCAGCAGCGTTACAGGGAGATCCTACAATGAGCAGTTCTTC CASSVTGRSYNEQFF
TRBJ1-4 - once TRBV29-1 TGCAGCGTTCTGGCCCCGCAACTAGGTGAAAAACTGTTTTTT CSVLAPQLGEKLFF
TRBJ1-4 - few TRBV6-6 TGTGCCACCCGGGGGTATGAAAAACTGTTTTTT CATRGYEKLFF
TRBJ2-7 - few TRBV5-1 TGCGCCAGCAGCTTGGGACTAGACTACGAGCAGTACTTC CASSLGLDYEQYF
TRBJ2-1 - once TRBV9 TGTGCCAGCAGCGCCGCAGGATCGGCTGAGCAGTTCTTC CASSAAGSAEQFF
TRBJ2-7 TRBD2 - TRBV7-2 TGTGCCAGCTCGACTAGCGGGGGCCCGGGGTCCTTC CASSTSGGPGSF
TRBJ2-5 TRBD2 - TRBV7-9 TGTGCCAGCAGCTTAGCGAGAGCTAGCGGTCAAGAGACCCAGTACTTC CASSLARASGQETQYF
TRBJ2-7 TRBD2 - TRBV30 TGTGCCTGGAGAGAGGCAGCGGGAAGCCCCTACGAGCAGTACTTC CAWREAAGSPYEQYF
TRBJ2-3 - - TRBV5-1 TGCGCCGGCAGCTCAGAAGGGGGGGCGAGGACAGATACGCAGTATTTT CAGSSEGGARTDTQYF
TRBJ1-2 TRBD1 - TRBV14 TGTGCCAGCAGCCCTCGACAGGGGCCAGCTAACTATGGCTACACCTTC CASSPRQGPANYGYTF
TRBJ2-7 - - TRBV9 TGTGCCAGCAGTTATCAGGAATACTCCCCCTACGAGCAGTACTTC CASSYQEYSPYEQYF
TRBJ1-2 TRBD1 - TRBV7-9 TGTGCCAGCAGCTCCAGGACAGGGGGCGCTGGCTACTATGGCTACACCTTC CASSSRTGGAGYYGYTF
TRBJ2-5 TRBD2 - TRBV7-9 TGTGCCAGCAGCTCTTGGACTAGCTTGGAGACCCAGTACTTC CASSSWTSLETQYF
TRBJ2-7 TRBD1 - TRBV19 TGTGCCAGTAGTACATGGGACAGTGAGCAGTACTTC CASSTWDSEQYF
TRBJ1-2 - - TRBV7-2 TGTGCCAGCAGCCGCGGTTACGGAGGCTACACCTTC CASSRGYGGYTF
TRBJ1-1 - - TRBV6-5 TGTGCCAGCAGTTACTCGGACAGTGAGAGCACTGAAGCTTTCTTT CASSYSDSESTEAFF
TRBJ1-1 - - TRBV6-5 TGTGCCAGCAGTTATACCCCGAAGGGGACTGAAGCTTTCTTT CASSYTPKGTEAFF
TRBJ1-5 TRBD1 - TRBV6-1 TGTGCCACACAGCTTGGAGGGACAGTCCCCCAGCCCCAGCATTTT CATQLGGTVPQPQHF
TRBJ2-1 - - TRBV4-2 TGTGCCAGCAGCCAAGATTATACAGAGAGCTCCTACAATGAGCAGTTCTTC CASSQDYTESSYNEQFF
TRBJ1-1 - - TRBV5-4 TGTGCCAGCAGCCGGGTAGTAACAGGGAACACTGAAGCTTTCTTT CASSRVVTGNTEAFF
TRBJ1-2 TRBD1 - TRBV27 TGTGCCAGCAGCCAGAACAGGGGCGACGGGGGCTACACCTTC CASSQNRGDGGYTF
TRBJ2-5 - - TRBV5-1 TGCGCCAGCAGCTTGGAACAGGAGTCGACAGAGACCCAGTACTTC CASSLEQESTETQYF
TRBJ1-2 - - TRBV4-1 TGCGCCAGCAGCCATAGCTCGGGGGGAAGATGGGGTAACTATGGCTACACCTTC CASSHSSGGRWGNYGYTF
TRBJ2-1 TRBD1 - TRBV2 TGTGCCAGCGACAGGGTGACCTACAATGAGCAGTTCTTC CASDRVTYNEQFF
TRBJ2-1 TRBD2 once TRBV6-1 TGTGCCAGCAGTGAAGTGGGGAGGGGTAGGAATGAGCAGTTCTTC CASSEVGRGRNEQFF